Below, 7 T cell receptor beta chains from the same sample are listed, as sequenced in a study of blood T cell repertoires in COVID-19. Generated by immunoSEQ multiplex PCR, the TCRdb table keeps only in-frame clones and is missing some. The profile shows fewer than 700,000 clones, roughly 89% of them singletons. The sequenced sample consisted of peripheral blood. Source of these receptors: a woman aged 45 to 65 with COVID-19, enrolled during active disease.

J is TRBJ2-3 and V is TRBV11-2; 9 bases fit TRBD2. Germline loops: CDR1 SGHAT, CDR2 FQNNGV. CDR3 length equals 15 residues. The V gene end was trimmed by 5 bases and the J gene end by 5 bases; junction bases not matched to a gene: 8. Here the CDR3 DNA reads TGTGCCAGCAGCCTCGGGCTAGCGGGGAAAGATACGCAGTATTTT. Its protein is CASSLGLAGKDTQYF. The complete variable domain, with remaining parts taken from reference TRBV11-2 and TRBJ2-3, reads EAGVAQSPRYKIIEKRQSVAFWCNPISGHATLYWYQQILGQGPKLLIQFQNNGVVDDSQLPKDRFSAERLKGVDSTLKIQPAKLEDSAVYLCASSLGLAGKDTQYFGPGTRLTVL.

V is TRBV7-2 and J is TRBJ2-7; 7 nucleotides match TRBD1. The length of the CDR3 is 14 residues. Unmatched junction bases numbered 6, after V lost 5 bases and J lost 2 bases. Germline V lookup: CDR1 SGHTA, CDR2 FQGNSA. In nucleotides, the CDR3 is TGTGCCAGCAGCGTGGGACAGCCTACCTACGAGCAGTACTTC. As protein: CASSVGQPTYEQYF.

The chain recombines TRBV28 with TRBJ1-6, with D unresolved. This CDR3 is 12 amino acids long. V lost 7 bases and J lost 10, with 11 bases in between. From germline, CDR1 is MDHEN and CDR2 SYDVKM. The CDR3 coding sequence is TGTGCCAGCACCTCTACCCGCTCACCCCTCCACTTT. Its translation: CASTSTRSPLHF.

The chain carries TRBV28 and TRBJ1-4; D is unresolved. The V end lost 3 bases, the J end lost 9 bases, and 29 bases lay between the germline ends. Germline values: CDR1 MDHEN, CDR2 SYDVKM. CDR3 size: 19 residues. CDR3 coding DNA: TGTGCCAGCAGTTTTCGGACCGGGAAAGGTGACTTGGGCAGCAAAAAACTGTTTTTT. Protein product: CASSFRTGKGDLGSKKLFF.

The sample holds a few counts of this clone. V usage is TRBV3-1 (or the pseudogene TRBV3-2) and J usage is TRBJ2-1; D is ambiguous. CDR1 and CDR2 from the germline V gene are LGHDT and YNNKEL (reference sequence). The ends were cut back, 4 bases at V and 10 bases at J, with 11 bases in the middle. The CDR3 consists of 12 residues. CDR3 residues: CASSLDITEQFF. DNA of the CDR3: TGTGCCAGCAGCCTTGACATCACCGAGCAGTTCTTC.

This chain uses TRBV2 with TRBJ1-4, with 8 nucleotides matching TRBD1. The CDR3 length is 14 residues. Germline CDR1 SNHLY, CDR2 FYNNEI. V trimming: 10 bases; J trimming: 0 bases; junction bases outside the gene matches: 4. The CDR3 bases are TGTGCCACCTACAGGGGGACAACTAATGAAAAACTGTTTTTT. Its protein product is CATYRGTTNEKLFF.

The CDR3 sequence is CATSDFSDTPRETQYF. The DNA of the CDR3 is TGTGCCACCAGTGATTTTTCGGACACCCCCAGAGAGACCCAGTACTTC. The chain couples TRBV24-1 to TRBJ2-5; tentatively, D is TRBD1 (5 bases). Germline V gene lookup returns CDR1 KGHDR and CDR2 SFDVKD. V lost 1 base and J lost 4, with 15 bases in between. This CDR3 region has 16 residues.